This TCR beta chain stems from a study of early T cells in non-severe SARS-CoV-2 infection. TCRdb passed the 5' RACE reads through MiXCR, listing each CDR3 protein once. The data contain tens of thousands of distinct CDR3 sequences, 9.5% to 15% of them singletons. The TCR comes from an adult who was a healthcare worker with PCR-confirmed SARS-CoV-2 infection or an uninfected control (not recorded which). This specimen consisted of whole blood, obtained at baseline.

The CDR3 sequence: CASRTGRGSEAFF. The CDR3 DNA reads as TGTGCCAGCAGGACAGGGCGAGGCTCTGAAGCTTTCTTT. This chain joins TRBV2 and TRBJ1-1; 7 bases map to TRBD1. The J segment lost 6 bases and the V segment lost 6 bases, leaving 7 bases of the junction unmatched. Germline V gene lookup returns CDR1 SNHLY and CDR2 FYNNEI. The CDR3 covers 13 residues.